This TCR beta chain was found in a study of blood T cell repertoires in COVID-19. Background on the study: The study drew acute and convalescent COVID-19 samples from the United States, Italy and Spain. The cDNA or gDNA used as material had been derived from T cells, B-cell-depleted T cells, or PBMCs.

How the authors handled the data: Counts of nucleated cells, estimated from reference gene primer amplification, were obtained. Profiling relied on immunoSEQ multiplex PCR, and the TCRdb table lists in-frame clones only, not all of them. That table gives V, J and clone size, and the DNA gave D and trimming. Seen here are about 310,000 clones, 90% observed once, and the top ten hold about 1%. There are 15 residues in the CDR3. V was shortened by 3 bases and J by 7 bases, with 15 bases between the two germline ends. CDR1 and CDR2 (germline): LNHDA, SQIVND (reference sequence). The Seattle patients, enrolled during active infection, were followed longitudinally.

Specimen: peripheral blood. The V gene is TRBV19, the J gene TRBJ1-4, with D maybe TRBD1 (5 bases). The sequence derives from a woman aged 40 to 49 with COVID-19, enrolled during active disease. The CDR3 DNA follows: TGTGCCAGTAGTATCGGAGGGGCGAACGGTGAAAAACTGTTTTTT. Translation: CASSIGGANGEKLFF.